This T cell receptor (beta chain) is drawn from a study of cytotoxic CD8 clonotypes in ibrutinib-treated CLL. Study-wide background: Mean per-sample yields comprised 255,043 productive templates and tens of thousands of productive rearrangements.

Comments on this clone: The antigen remains undetermined.

Overall study results and limits: The study found baseline clonality above age-matched healthy donors, tracking circulating CD8+ T-cell counts. Private clonotypes, not public ones, expanded at ibrutinib response.

With sequencing, the targeted depth ranged from 1 in 200,000 to 1 in 1 million T cells. The assay was immunoSEQ multiplex PCR, and TCRdb's table has in-frame clones only and misses some. The data hold 270,000 or so clones, with around 77% observed a single time. This CDR3 spans 14 amino acids. V lost 8 bases to trimming and J lost 0 bases, with 12 bases between them. Germline CDR1 reads MNHNS; CDR2 reads SASEGT. The source material was PBMCs, sampled at disease progression, from a patient treated with ibrutinib. The gene calls are TRBV6-1 and TRBJ2-3; tentatively, D is TRBD1 (5 bases). This clonotype was sampled from a human donor with chronic lymphocytic leukemia. The CDR3, as DNA: TGTGCCAGCGTATTACAGGAGAGCACAGATACGCAGTATTTT. Translation: CASVLQESTDTQYF.